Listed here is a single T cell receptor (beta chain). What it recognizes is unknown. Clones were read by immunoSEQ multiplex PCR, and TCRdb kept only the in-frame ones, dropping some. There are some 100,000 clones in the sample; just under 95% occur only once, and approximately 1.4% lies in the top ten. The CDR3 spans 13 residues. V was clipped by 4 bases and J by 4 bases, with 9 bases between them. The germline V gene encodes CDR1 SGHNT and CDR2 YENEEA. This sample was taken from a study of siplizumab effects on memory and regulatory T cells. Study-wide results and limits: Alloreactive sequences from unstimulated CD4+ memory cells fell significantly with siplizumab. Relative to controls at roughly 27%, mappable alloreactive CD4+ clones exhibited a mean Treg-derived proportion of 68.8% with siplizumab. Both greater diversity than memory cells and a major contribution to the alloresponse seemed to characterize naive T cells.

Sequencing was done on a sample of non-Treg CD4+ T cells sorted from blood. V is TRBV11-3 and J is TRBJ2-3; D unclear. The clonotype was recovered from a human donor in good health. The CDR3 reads CASSSGSPDTQYF. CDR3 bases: TGTGCCAGCAGCTCCGGGTCTCCAGATACGCAGTATTTT.